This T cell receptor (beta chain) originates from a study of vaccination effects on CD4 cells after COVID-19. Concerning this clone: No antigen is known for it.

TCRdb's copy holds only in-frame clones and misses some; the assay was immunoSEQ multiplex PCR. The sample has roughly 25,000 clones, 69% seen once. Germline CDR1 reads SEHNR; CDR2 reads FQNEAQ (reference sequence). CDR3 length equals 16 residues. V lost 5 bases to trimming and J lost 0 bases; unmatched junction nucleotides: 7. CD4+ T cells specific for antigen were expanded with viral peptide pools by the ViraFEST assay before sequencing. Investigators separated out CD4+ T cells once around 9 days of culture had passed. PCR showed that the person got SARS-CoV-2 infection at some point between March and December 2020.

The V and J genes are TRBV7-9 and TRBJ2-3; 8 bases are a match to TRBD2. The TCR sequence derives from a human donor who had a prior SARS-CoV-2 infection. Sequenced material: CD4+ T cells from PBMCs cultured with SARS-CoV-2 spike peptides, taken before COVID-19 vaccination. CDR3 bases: TGTGCCAGCAGCGCGGGACTAGACTTGAGCACAGATACGCAGTATTTT. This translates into CASSAGLDLSTDTQYF.